The clone carrying this T cell receptor beta chain occurred once. Here immunoSEQ multiplex PCR was the method, and the copy in TCRdb shows in-frame clones only, minus some. The sample includes around 72,000 clones, about four fifths of them seen just once. This record belongs to a study of blood T cell repertoires in COVID-19. The sample taken for sequencing was peripheral blood. This clonotype was obtained from a woman aged 70-85 years with acute or convalescent COVID-19.

Written as DNA, the CDR3 is TGTGCCAGCAGCGTAGTCCCAGCGGGAGAGTCCTACAATGAGCAGTTCTTC. This sequence encodes CASSVVPAGESYNEQFF. The rearrangement uses TRBV9 and TRBJ2-1; 8 bases match TRBD2. The CDR3 has 17 residues. The germline V gene has CDR1 SGDLS and CDR2 YYNGEE. The trim removed 0 bases at V and 1 base at J, leaving 6 bases unmatched.